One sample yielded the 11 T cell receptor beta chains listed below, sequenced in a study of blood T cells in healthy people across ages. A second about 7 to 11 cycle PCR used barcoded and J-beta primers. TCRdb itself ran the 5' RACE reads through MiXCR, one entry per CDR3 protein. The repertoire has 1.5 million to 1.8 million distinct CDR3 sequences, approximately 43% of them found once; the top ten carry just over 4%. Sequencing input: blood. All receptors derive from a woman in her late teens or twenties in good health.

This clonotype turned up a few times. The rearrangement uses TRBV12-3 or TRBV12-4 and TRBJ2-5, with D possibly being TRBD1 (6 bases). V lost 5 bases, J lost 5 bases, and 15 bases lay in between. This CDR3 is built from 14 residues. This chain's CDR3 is CASSVRAGVETQYF. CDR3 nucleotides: TGTGCCAGCAGTGTCCGTGCAGGGGTCGAGACCCAGTACTTC.

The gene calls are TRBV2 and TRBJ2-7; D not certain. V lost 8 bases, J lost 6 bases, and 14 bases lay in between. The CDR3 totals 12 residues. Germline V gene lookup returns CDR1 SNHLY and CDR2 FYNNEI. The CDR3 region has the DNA TGTGCCAGCGTTCTGACGGGTGGCGAGCAGTACTTC. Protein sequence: CASVLTGGEQYF. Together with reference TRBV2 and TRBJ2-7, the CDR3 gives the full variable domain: EPEVTQTPSHQVTQMGQEVILRCVPISNHLYFYWYRQILGQKVEFLVSFYNNEISEKSEIFDDQFSVERPDGSNFTLKIRSTKLEDSAMYFCASVLTGGEQYFGPGTRLTVT.

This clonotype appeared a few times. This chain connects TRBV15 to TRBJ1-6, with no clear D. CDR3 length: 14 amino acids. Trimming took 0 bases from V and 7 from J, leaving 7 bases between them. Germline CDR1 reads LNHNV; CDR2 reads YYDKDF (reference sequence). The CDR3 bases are TGTGCCACCAGCAGAGACTGGCAAAATTCACCCCTCCACTTT. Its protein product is CATSRDWQNSPLHF.

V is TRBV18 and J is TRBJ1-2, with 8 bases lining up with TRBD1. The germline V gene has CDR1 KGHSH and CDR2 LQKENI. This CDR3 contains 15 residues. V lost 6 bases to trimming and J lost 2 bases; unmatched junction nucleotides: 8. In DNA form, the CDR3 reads TGTGCCAGCTCGCTACTAGGGGACAGGAACTATGGCTACACCTTC. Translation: CASSLLGDRNYGYTF.

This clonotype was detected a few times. DNA of the CDR3: TGTGCCAGCAGCTCAGTAGCGAGAAGCTCCTACAATGAGCAGTTCTTC. Amino acid sequence: CASSSVARSSYNEQFF. The chain has TRBV7-6 and TRBJ2-1; perhaps TRBD2 as D (5 bases). Trimming cost V 4 bases and J 0 bases, with 13 bases left between them. Germline CDR1 reads SGHVS; CDR2 reads FNYEAQ. The CDR3 runs to 16 residues.

CDR3 region: CASSLDKTGNTIYF. CDR3 nucleotides: TGTGCCAGCAGCTTAGACAAAACAGGAAACACCATATATTTT. The chain recombines TRBV7-2 with TRBJ1-3; D gene unclear. The V gene lost 1 base and the J gene lost 4 bases, with 8 bases spanning the gap. Germline values: CDR1 SGHTA, CDR2 FQGNSA. This CDR3 contains 14 residues.

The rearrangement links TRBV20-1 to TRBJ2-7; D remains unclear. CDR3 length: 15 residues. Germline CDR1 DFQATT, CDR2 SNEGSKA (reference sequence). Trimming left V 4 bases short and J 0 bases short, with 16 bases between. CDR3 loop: CSAINIGESSYEQYF. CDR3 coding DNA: TGCAGTGCTATAAACATTGGCGAGAGCTCCTACGAGCAGTACTTC.

The DNA for the CDR3 is TGCGCCAGCAGCAGGGCTCGGGGGAACACTGAAGCTTTCTTT. This sequence encodes CASSRARGNTEAFF. V and J are TRBV5-1 and TRBJ1-1; D remains unclear. Looked up from germline, CDR1 is SGHRS and CDR2 is YFSETQ. This CDR3 contains 14 residues. V dropped 4 bases and J dropped 1 base, with 11 bases sitting between them.

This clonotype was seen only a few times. The CDR3, as DNA: TGTGCCAGCAGTTACTGGACCGGGACAGGGGGCCCCTACAATGAGCAGTTCTTC. As protein: CASSYWTGTGGPYNEQFF. V and J are TRBV6-5 and TRBJ2-1; 12 bases are shared with TRBD1. The CDR3 extends over 18 amino acids. Germline assignment: CDR1 MNHEY and CDR2 SVGAGI. V was clipped by 1 base and J by 2 bases; unmatched bases: 6.

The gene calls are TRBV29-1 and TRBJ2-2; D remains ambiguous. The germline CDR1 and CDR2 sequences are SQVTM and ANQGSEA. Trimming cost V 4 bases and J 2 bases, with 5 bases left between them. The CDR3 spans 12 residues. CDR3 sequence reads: CSVVLNTGELFF. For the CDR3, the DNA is TGCAGCGTTGTCTTAAACACCGGGGAGCTGTTTTTT.

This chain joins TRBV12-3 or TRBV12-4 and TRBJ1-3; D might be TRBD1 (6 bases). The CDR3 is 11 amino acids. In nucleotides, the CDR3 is TGTGCTTGGGGGCGGGGAAACACCATATATTTT. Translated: CAWGRGNTIYF.